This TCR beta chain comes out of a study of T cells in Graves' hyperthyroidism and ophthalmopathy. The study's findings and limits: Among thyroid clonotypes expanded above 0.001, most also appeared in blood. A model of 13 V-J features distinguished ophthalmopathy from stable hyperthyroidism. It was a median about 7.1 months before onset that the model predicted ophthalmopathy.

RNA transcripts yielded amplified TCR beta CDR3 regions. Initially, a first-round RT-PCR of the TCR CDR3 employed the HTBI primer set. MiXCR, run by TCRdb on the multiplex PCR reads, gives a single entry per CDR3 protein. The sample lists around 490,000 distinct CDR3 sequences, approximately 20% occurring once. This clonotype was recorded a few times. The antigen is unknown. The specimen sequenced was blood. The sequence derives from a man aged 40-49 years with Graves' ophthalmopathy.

CDR3: CASSLPGGVNYGYTF. DNA of the CDR3: TGTGCCAGCAGCTTACCAGGGGGTGTTAACTATGGCTACACCTTC. The rearrangement uses TRBV7-2 and TRBJ1-2, with TRBD1 matching over 7 bases. Germline V CDR1 and CDR2: SGHTA, FQGNSA. Trimming at V came to 2 bases and at J to 1 base, leaving 4 bases not matched to a gene. The CDR3 covers 15 residues.